Shown below are 26 T cell receptor beta chains from a single sample sequenced in a study of CD8 T cells in Susac syndrome. Reverse transcription of roughly 0.45 to 1 ug RNA used random hexamers. TCRdb used MiXCR to reprocess the immunoSEQ multiplex PCR reads, holding one entry per CDR3 protein. Of around 130,000 distinct CDR3 sequences listed, about 94% were seen once; the top ten hold around 0.13%. Sequenced material: CD4+ T cells from PBMCs. These TCRs come from a human donor with multiple sclerosis.

This chain joins TRBV3-1 and TRBJ1-2; no definite D call. The germline V gene encodes CDR1 LGHDT and CDR2 YNNKEL (reference sequence). The CDR3 consists of 12 residues. Deletions cut 1 base from V and 5 bases from J, with 5 bases between. CDR3 bases: TGTGCCAGCAGCCAAGCGCTATATGGCTACACCTTC. This encodes CASSQALYGYTF.

The chain employs TRBV4-3 and TRBJ1-1; the D gene is possibly TRBD1 (6 bases). Germline CDR1 LGHNA, CDR2 YSLEER. V was clipped by 4 bases and J by 3 bases, with 15 bases between them. The CDR3 has 15 amino acids. DNA for the CDR3: TGCGCCAGCAGCCTTACCCAGGGGTGGGACACTGAAGCTTTCTTT. Encoded protein: CASSLTQGWDTEAFF.

The chain uses TRBV6-6 and TRBJ2-7, with D tentatively TRBD1 (6 bases). CDR1 and CDR2 (germline): MNHNY, SVGAGI (reference sequence). The CDR3 loop spans 13 amino acids. V was shortened by 7 bases and J by 7 bases, with 17 bases between the two germline ends. In DNA, the CDR3 is TGTGCCAGCACGTCCAGGGGCCCAGGGGAGCAGTACTTC. As protein: CASTSRGPGEQYF.

The CDR3 loop is CASSLDGDNYGYTF. For the CDR3, the DNA is TGTGCCAGCAGTTTAGACGGTGATAACTATGGCTACACCTTC. The V call is TRBV27, the J call TRBJ1-2, with no clear D. This CDR3 has 14 residues. The V end lost 2 bases, the J end lost 1 base, and 8 bases lay between the germline ends. The germline gives CDR1 MNHEY, CDR2 SMNVEV (reference sequence).

V usage is TRBV5-1 and J usage is TRBJ2-3, with D tentatively TRBD1 (5 bases). Germline assignment: CDR1 SGHRS and CDR2 YFSETQ. Trimming cost V 2 bases and J 5 bases, with 15 bases left between them. The CDR3 length is 15 residues. In DNA form, the CDR3 reads TGCGCCAGCAGCTTTCCAGGGCTCGCCCAAGATACGCAGTATTTT. It yields the protein CASSFPGLAQDTQYF.

The rearrangement links TRBV2 to TRBJ2-7, with no clear D. The CDR3 spans 10 residues. Trimming took off 4 bases at V and 3 bases at J, with 1 base between the two ends. Looked up from germline, CDR1 is SNHLY and CDR2 is FYNNEI. In nucleotides, the CDR3 is TGTGCCAGCAGTGTCTACGAGCAGTACTTC. Amino acids: CASSVYEQYF.

This chain links TRBV28 with TRBJ2-7; 11 nucleotides line up with TRBD1. Per the germline V gene, CDR1 is MDHEN and CDR2 is SYDVKM. J lost 3 bases, V lost 7 bases, and 11 bases had no gene match. This CDR3 comprises 16 residues. The DNA for the CDR3 is TGTGCCAGCATCTCAGGAGGGGGACAGGGGGGCTACGAGCAGTACTTC. Translated, it gives CASISGGGQGGYEQYF.

CDR3 loop: CSARDLQGYSPLHF. CDR3 coding DNA: TGCAGTGCTAGAGACCTACAGGGGTATTCACCCCTCCACTTT. J is TRBJ1-6 and V is TRBV20-1; 7 nucleotides align to TRBD1. Germline V CDR1 and CDR2: DFQATT, SNEGSKA (reference sequence). Germline trimming cut 0 bases from V and 8 bases from J; bases unmatched to any gene: 4. CDR3 length: 14 amino acids.

This sequence joins TRBV6-2 or TRBV6-3 and TRBJ2-5; perhaps D is TRBD1 or TRBD2 (6 bases each). Germline loops: CDR1 MNHEY, CDR2 SVGEGT. The V gene lost 3 bases and the J gene lost 5 bases, with 25 bases spanning the gap. The CDR3 contains 18 residues. This chain's CDR3 is CASSYTTSRGRGRETQYF. The CDR3 region has the DNA TGTGCCAGCAGTTATACGACGTCTCGGGGGCGAGGAAGGGAGACCCAGTACTTC.

The V gene is TRBV29-1, the J gene TRBJ2-3; maybe TRBD2 (5 bases). The V and J ends lost 4 bases and 1 base respectively, with 9 bases between them. Germline V gene sequence: CDR1 SQVTM, CDR2 ANQGSEA. The CDR3 sequence is 13 residues long. CDR3 loop: CSVVGGRTDTQYF. In nucleotides, the CDR3 is TGCAGCGTTGTAGGAGGACGCACAGATACGCAGTATTTT.

This chain uses TRBV29-1 with TRBJ1-1; perhaps TRBD1 as D (6 bases). The V end lost 4 bases, the J end lost 8 bases, and 14 bases lay between the germline ends. The CDR3 covers 12 residues. Germline CDR1 reads SQVTM; CDR2 reads ANQGSEA. CDR3 DNA: TGCAGCGTTGGGGGGGGCGGGGTCGAAGCTTTCTTT. It codes for CSVGGGGVEAFF.

The chain couples TRBV5-1 to TRBJ2-1; 7 bases line up with TRBD2. In germline, CDR1 is SGHRS, CDR2 YFSETQ. The CDR3 spans 15 residues. After removal of 3 bases from V and 4 bases from J, the junction contained 7 bases not matched to a gene. The CDR3 DNA is TGCGCCAGCAGCTCCGGACTAGATCTATACAATGAGCAGTTCTTC. This encodes CASSSGLDLYNEQFF.

V and J are TRBV3-1 and TRBJ2-7; D unresolved. The ends were cut back, 1 base at V and 4 bases at J, with 5 bases in the middle. CDR3 length equals 12 residues. Germline loops: CDR1 LGHDT, CDR2 YNNKEL (reference sequence). The CDR3 DNA reads as TGTGCCAGCAGCCAAGCTGCGTACGAGCAGTACTTC. As protein: CASSQAAYEQYF.

The rearrangement joins TRBV19 to TRBJ1-2; D unclear. Per the germline V gene, CDR1 is LNHDA and CDR2 is SQIVND (reference sequence). Trimming removed 4 bases from V and 3 bases from J, with 9 bases in between. The CDR3 covers 13 residues. The CDR3, as DNA: TGTGCCAGTAGTAGCGGGCAGGACTATGGCTACACCTTC. Translation: CASSSGQDYGYTF.

The chain combines TRBV30 with TRBJ1-2; D unresolved. Germline CDR1 GTSNPN, CDR2 SVGIG (reference sequence). The CDR3 extends over 13 amino acids. V lost 1 base and J lost 5, with 11 bases in between. CDR3 region: CAWSGSGVYGYTF. CDR3 nucleotides: TGTGCCTGGAGTGGGTCAGGAGTATATGGCTACACCTTC.

The J gene is TRBJ2-3, the V gene TRBV27, with D uncertain. Germline-derived CDR1 and CDR2 are MNHEY and SMNVEV (reference sequence). Between the trimmed V and J ends, which lost 4 bases and 2 bases, there was a span of 13 bases. The CDR3 sequence is 15 residues long. CDR3: CASSSYSRHTDTQYF. Here the CDR3 DNA reads TGTGCCAGCAGTTCCTACTCGAGACACACAGATACGCAGTATTTT.

The table lists this clonotype with a count of one. This chain joins TRBV30 and TRBJ1-5, with unresolved D. Per the germline V gene, CDR1 is GTSNPN and CDR2 is SVGIG (reference sequence). V was clipped by 2 bases and J by 6 bases, with 11 bases between them. The length of the CDR3 is 13 residues. CDR3 amino acids: CAWSPSPIQPQHF. The CDR3 nucleotides are TGTGCCTGGAGTCCATCCCCAATTCAGCCCCAGCATTTT.

The chain combines TRBV25-1 with TRBJ2-2; D might be TRBD2 (5 bases). V was pared by 2 bases and J by 0 bases, with 10 bases between. The CDR3 has 16 residues. Germline lookup yields CDR1 MGHDK and CDR2 SYGVNS. The CDR3 reads CASSERGGSNTGELFF. For the CDR3, the DNA is TGTGCCAGCAGTGAACGAGGAGGTTCGAACACCGGGGAGCTGTTTTTT.

The V gene is TRBV19, the J gene TRBJ2-3; 12 bases match TRBD1. CDR1 and CDR2 from the germline V gene are LNHDA and SQIVND (reference sequence). This CDR3 has 15 amino acids. V trimming: 3 bases; J trimming: 5 bases; junction bases outside the gene matches: 3. DNA for the CDR3: TGTGCCAGTAGTATCGGGACAGGGGGCCTAGATACGCAGTATTTT. It codes for CASSIGTGGLDTQYF. The full variable domain, its missing parts supplied by reference TRBV19 and TRBJ2-3, is DGGITQSPKYLFRKEGQNVTLSCEQNLNHDAMYWYRQDPGQGLRLIYYSQIVNDFQKGDIAEGYSVSREKKESFPLTVTSAQKNPTAFYLCASSIGTGGLDTQYFGPGTRLTVL.

The chain uses TRBV6-5 and TRBJ1-2; 9 bases are a match to TRBD1. Trimming cost V 8 bases and J 6 bases; bases outside gene matches: 7. The germline V gene has CDR1 MNHEY and CDR2 SVGAGI. This CDR3 is built from 13 residues. The CDR3 DNA is TGTGCCAGCGGGGACAGGGAGCCGGATGGCTACACCTTC. Its translation is CASGDREPDGYTF.

The genes are TRBV3-1 and TRBJ1-1, with D maybe TRBD1 (5 bases). The germline V and J ends were trimmed by 3 bases and 5 bases, with 19 bases remaining between them. Germline V CDR1 and CDR2: LGHDT, YNNKEL (reference sequence). CDR3 length: 16 residues. This CDR3 reads CASSHGRAGIGTEAFF. The CDR3 region has the DNA TGTGCCAGCAGCCACGGCAGGGCGGGTATAGGGACTGAAGCTTTCTTT.

The chain has TRBV5-1 and TRBJ1-2, with unresolved D. The CDR3 extends over 13 amino acids. Germline V gene lookup returns CDR1 SGHRS and CDR2 YFSETQ. V lost 4 bases and J lost 13, with 20 bases in between. The CDR3 DNA sequence: TGCGCCAGCAGCGTGTCCCAGTTAAAAGACTCCACCTTC. Translation gives CASSVSQLKDSTF.

The chain uses TRBV20-1 and TRBJ2-7; D gene uncertain. V was shortened by 5 bases and J by 3 bases, with 17 bases between the two germline ends. This CDR3 has 14 residues. Germline CDR1 DFQATT, CDR2 SNEGSKA (reference sequence). The CDR3 loop reads CSAAAGRVFYEQYF. DNA for the CDR3: TGCAGTGCTGCCGCCGGACGGGTGTTCTACGAGCAGTACTTC.

As for this clonotype: At one end the junction does not follow the germline gene, possibly because of a read error. J is TRBJ2-7 and V is TRBV7-7; no definite D call. Germline CDR1 reads SSHAT; CDR2 reads FNYEAQ (reference sequence). CDR3 size: 14 residues. DNA for the CDR3: TGTGCTAGCAGCCCCTCTTTAGGGCGGTACGAGCAGTACTTC. It specifies CASSPSLGRYEQYF.

V usage is TRBV5-1 and J usage is TRBJ1-1; D not certain. The CDR3 loop spans 12 amino acids. Germline V gives CDR1 SGHRS, CDR2 YFSETQ. With 5 bases removed from V and 5 bases from J, the gap between germline ends came to 10 bases. The CDR3 coding sequence is TGCGCCAGCAGGGAAGGGAGTACTGAAGCTTTCTTT. This encodes CASREGSTEAFF.

This CDR3 is CASSSAGGGGEKLFF. The CDR3 DNA sequence: TGCGCCAGCAGCTCTGCTGGGGGCGGGGGAGAAAAACTGTTTTTT. This rearrangement joins TRBV4-1 to TRBJ1-4, with D possibly matching TRBD1 (6 bases). The CDR3 spans 15 residues. Trimming shortened V by 5 bases and J by 8 bases, and 18 bases separated the two germline ends. Germline-derived CDR1 and CDR2 are MGHRA and YSYEKL.